This T cell receptor (beta chain) stems from a study of technical replicates of blood from a few donors. The assay was immunoSEQ multiplex PCR, and TCRdb's table has in-frame clones only and misses some. The sample lists roughly 79,000 clones, roughly 95% occurring once. The CDR3 consists of 16 residues. The V gene end was trimmed by 2 bases and the J gene end by 6 bases; junction bases not matched to a gene: 8. Germline CDR1 and CDR2: SGDLS and YYNGEE. The source is a human donor in good health. The chain employs TRBV9 and TRBJ2-7; 13 nucleotides line up with TRBD2. Input material: T cells isolated from PBMCs. The CDR3 DNA is TGTGCCAGCAGCGTCTGGGGGACTAGCGGGATAGGCGAGCAGTACTTC. Its translation is CASSVWGTSGIGEQYF.